The rows below give T cell receptor beta chains drawn from one sample of a study of blood T cell repertoires in COVID-19. Using immunoSEQ multiplex PCR, the repertoire was profiled, and TCRdb retains in-frame clones only, with some absent. The sample carries fewer than 150,000 clones, around 87% recorded once. The sequencing sample was made of peripheral blood. The receptor set was obtained from a human donor in a cohort sampled during active COVID-19. The CDR3 runs from the conserved cysteine through the conserved F or W. A D gene is named only where the DNA matches it firmly. The size of a clone is reported for some rows only, either as once, few or many, or as a class for expanded clones.

D,V,J,size,DNA,CDR3
TRBD2,TRBV27,TRBJ2-5,.,TGTGCCAGCAGTAGGCTAGCGGGGGGGCAGGTAGAGACCCAGTACTTC,CASSRLAGGQVETQYF
.,TRBV5-4,TRBJ2-1,.,TGTGCCAGCAGCTCCCTGGCGGCCCGGGAGACAGAGGAGATTTACAATGAGCAGTTCTTC,CASSSLAARETEEIYNEQFF
.,TRBV9,TRBJ2-3,few,TGTGCCAGCAGCGTACGGGGTACTTCTAGCACAGATACGCAGTATTTT,CASSVRGTSSTDTQYF
TRBD2,TRBV10-2,TRBJ2-7,.,TGCGCCAGCAGAGGACTAGCGGGAGTGCAGTACTTC,CASRGLAGVQYF
TRBD2,TRBV6-5,TRBJ2-7,few,TGTGCCAGCAGTTACGGGGGAGCGGGAGGAGCCTACGAGCAGTACTTC,CASSYGGAGGAYEQYF
.,TRBV23-1,TRBJ2-1,.,TGCGCCAGCAGTCAAGGACGGACACCGAGCTCCTACAATGAGCAGTTCTTC,CASSQGRTPSSYNEQFF
TRBD2,TRBV9,TRBJ2-3,.,TGTGCCAGCAGCGTAACTAGCGGGGGGTTAGATACGCAGTATTTT,CASSVTSGGLDTQYF
.,TRBV7-8,TRBJ2-3,.,TGTGCCAGCAGCTTGAGAGGAGGCCCAGATACGCAGTATTTT,CASSLRGGPDTQYF
TRBD1,TRBV27,TRBJ1-6,.,TGTGCCAGCAGTCAACCTCCCGGGACAGTTTATAATTCACCCCTCCACTTT,CASSQPPGTVYNSPLHF
.,TRBV7-2,TRBJ1-5,.,TGTGCCAGCAGCTTAGTAGCCACATCTTCCAGCAATCAGCCCCAGCATTTT,CASSLVATSSSNQPQHF
.,TRBV19,TRBJ2-7,.,TGTGCCAGTAGTACCCCGGGGGACGAGCAGTACTTC,CASSTPGDEQYF
TRBD2,TRBV2,TRBJ2-1,.,TGTGCCAGCAACGAGGGGACTAGCAGGAATGAGCAGTTCTTC,CASNEGTSRNEQFF
.,TRBV6-1,TRBJ2-5,.,TGTGCCAGCAGTGAAGATAAACTACAAGAGACCCAGTACTTC,CASSEDKLQETQYF
.,TRBV2,TRBJ1-5,.,TGTGCCAGCAGTGAAGTCGAGGCGGGGTGGAATCAGCCCCAGCATTTT,CASSEVEAGWNQPQHF
TRBD2,TRBV30,TRBJ2-3,.,TGTGCCTGGACTCTGACTAGCGGGGATACGCAGTATTTT,CAWTLTSGDTQYF
.,TRBV6-4,TRBJ2-2,.,TGTGCCAGCAGTCCCCTAGCGAACACCGGGGAGCTGTTTTTT,CASSPLANTGELFF
.,TRBV27,TRBJ1-5,.,TGTGCCAGCAGTTCCGCCAGACTTAGCAATCAGCCCCAGCATTTT,CASSSARLSNQPQHF
TRBD2,TRBV6-5,TRBJ2-7,.,TGTGCCAGCAGGGGGACTAGCGGGACCTACGAGCAGTACTTC,CASRGTSGTYEQYF
.,TRBV24-1,TRBJ2-2,.,TGTGCCACCAGCTTTGGGGCTAACACCGGGGAGCTGTTTTTT,CATSFGANTGELFF
.,TRBV28,TRBJ1-1,.,TGTGCCAGCTGGGGCTCTCCCTCCGGGGCTTTCTTT,CASWGSPSGAFF
.,TRBV6-5,TRBJ2-2,.,TGTGCCAGCAGGACAGGTCCGAACACCGGGGAGCTGTTTTTT,CASRTGPNTGELFF
.,TRBV2,TRBJ2-6,.,TGTGCCAGCAGTGAAGCGCTTCGGGTGCTAGCCAGGGGGGCCAACGTCCTGACTTTC,CASSEALRVLARGANVLTF
TRBD2,TRBV7-9,TRBJ2-1,.,TGTGCCAGCAGCTCTGGGACTAGCCGGGCCAATGAGCAGTTCTTC,CASSSGTSRANEQFF
TRBD1,TRBV5-1,TRBJ1-1,once,TGCGCCAGCAGCTTGGGAGGGGGCGGCGACACTGAAGCTTTCTTT,CASSLGGGGDTEAFF
.,TRBV6-1,TRBJ2-7,.,TGTGCCAGCAGTGAGCTCTCGTATGGCCACGAGCAGTACTTC,CASSELSYGHEQYF
.,TRBV4-1,TRBJ2-7,.,TGCGCCAGCAGCTCCACCGGGCAGGGCCACGAGCAGTACTTC,CASSSTGQGHEQYF
TRBD2,TRBV7-2,TRBJ2-3,.,TGTGCCAGCAGCAGCACCTGGACTAGCGGGGGGCGCGCTACGCAGTATTTT,CASSSTWTSGGRATQYF
.,TRBV10-3,TRBJ2-7,.,TGTGCCATCGGGGCGGCCCGGAGCTCCTACGAGCAGTACTTC,CAIGAARSSYEQYF
.,TRBV12-1,TRBJ2-2,.,TGTGCCAGCAGCTTTGCGGTCGGGGGTAACCCCGGGGAGCTGTTTTTT,CASSFAVGGNPGELFF
TRBD1,TRBV7-6,TRBJ2-7,once,TGTGCCAGCAGCTTGGGACAGGGGGTCTACGAGCAGTACTTC,CASSLGQGVYEQYF
.,TRBV19,TRBJ1-1,once,TGTGCCAGTAGTATATCGGGAACAAACACTGAAGCTTTCTTT,CASSISGTNTEAFF
TRBD2,TRBV5-1,TRBJ2-3,.,TGCGCCAGCACTTGGGGCCTAGCGGGAGTTCGGAGCACAGATACGCAGTATTTT,CASTWGLAGVRSTDTQYF
.,TRBV19,TRBJ2-2,.,TGTGCCAGTAGTATTACTATCTCCGGGGAGCTGTTTTTT,CASSITISGELFF
TRBD2,TRBV3-1/TRBV3-2,TRBJ2-1,.,TGTGCCAGCAGCCGCGGACTAGAAGAGGCCGGTGAGCAGTTCTTC,CASSRGLEEAGEQFF
TRBD2,TRBV29-1,TRBJ2-1,few,TGCAGCGCCTATAGTGGACTAGCGGGGGGGCATGAGCAGTTCTTC,CSAYSGLAGGHEQFF
.,TRBV5-1,TRBJ2-3,.,TGCGCCAGCAGCTTGGACCTCAGGGCTAGCGTCGACTTCACAGATACGCAGTATTTT,CASSLDLRASVDFTDTQYF
TRBD2,TRBV9,TRBJ2-7,.,TGTGCCAGCAGCGACCAGCGGGGGTTGGGGGAGCAGTACTTC,CASSDQRGLGEQYF
TRBD1,TRBV2,TRBJ2-5,.,TGTGCCAGCATGCAGGGGGTCGTGGAGACCCAGTACTTC,CASMQGVVETQYF
.,TRBV19,TRBJ2-1,.,TGTGCCAGTAGTTGGGGGGAGGCGGGGAATGAGCAGTTCTTC,CASSWGEAGNEQFF
.,TRBV9,TRBJ2-7,.,TGTGCCAGCAGCGTAGAAGAGGGGGGGACGTCTTACTTC,CASSVEEGGTSYF
TRBD1,TRBV28,TRBJ2-1,.,TGTGCCAGCAGTTCCCCATACAGGGGCAATGAGCAGTTCTTC,CASSSPYRGNEQFF
.,TRBV5-1,TRBJ1-1,.,TGCGCCAGCAGCTTACAGGAAACAATGAACACTGAAGCTTTCTTT,CASSLQETMNTEAFF
TRBD2,TRBV5-4,TRBJ2-2,.,TGTGCCAGCAGCTCGGCTAGCGGGAATATCGCCGGGGAGCTGTTTTTT,CASSSASGNIAGELFF
.,TRBV7-9,TRBJ2-7,.,TGTGCCAGCAGCTTCGGGGTCTACGAGCAGTACTTC,CASSFGVYEQYF
TRBD2,TRBV2,TRBJ2-7,.,TGTGCCAGCAGGGTTACTAGCGGGACCTCCTACGAGCAGTACTTC,CASRVTSGTSYEQYF
TRBD1,TRBV5-1,TRBJ1-2,.,TGCGCCAGCAGCCCCCATGTTACAGGGGACTATGGCTACACCTTC,CASSPHVTGDYGYTF
TRBD1,TRBV29-1,TRBJ2-3,.,TGCAGCGTTGGACAGGGGGCGAGCACAGATACGCAGTATTTT,CSVGQGASTDTQYF
TRBD1,TRBV2,TRBJ2-2,.,TGTGCCAGCAGCGGGGACAGATACACCGGGGAGCTGTTTTTT,CASSGDRYTGELFF
.,TRBV11-3,TRBJ2-5,once,TGTGCCAGCAGCTTCGGGGAAGGCGAGACCCAGTACTTC,CASSFGEGETQYF
TRBD1,TRBV5-1,TRBJ2-7,.,TGCGCCAGCAGCCCTGATGGGACAGGGGGCAACGAGCAGTACTTC,CASSPDGTGGNEQYF
.,TRBV19,TRBJ2-7,.,TGTGCCAGTTCCAGTGGGGCCTCCTACGAGCAGTACTTC,CASSSGASYEQYF
TRBD2,TRBV10-3,TRBJ2-1,few,TGTGCCATCAGACCGGGACTAGAGGGCGGTTGGGAGCAGTTCTTC,CAIRPGLEGGWEQFF
.,TRBV6-5,TRBJ2-5,.,TGTGCCAGCAAAGGGCGGGTTGAGACCCAGTACTTC,CASKGRVETQYF
TRBD1,TRBV5-1,TRBJ2-1,.,TGCGCCAGCAGCTCCGGGACAGACTACAATGAGCAGTTCTTC,CASSSGTDYNEQFF
TRBD1,TRBV28,TRBJ2-2,.,TGTGCCAGCAGTTCCTTTACTCCAGGACAGGGGGAAGAGGCCGGGGAGCTGTTTTTT,CASSSFTPGQGEEAGELFF
TRBD1,TRBV5-5,TRBJ1-1,.,TGTGCCAGCAGACGGGACAGGGTGACCACTGAAGCTTTCTTT,CASRRDRVTTEAFF
TRBD1,TRBV7-9,TRBJ1-1,.,TGTGCCAGCAGCCGACAGGGGACTGAAGCTTTCTTT,CASSRQGTEAFF